This TCR beta chain derives from a study of blood T cell repertoires in COVID-19. Germline-derived CDR1 and CDR2 are MGHRA and YSYEKL. The J segment lost 2 bases and the V segment lost 4 bases, leaving 4 bases of the junction unmatched. The CDR3 covers 14 residues. Individuals aged 18 to 89 years were recruited from around 22 US areas. Someone with COVID-19 had been met by exposed participants within 2 weeks before study entry. This table comes from immunoSEQ multiplex PCR, and its TCRdb copy is limited to in-frame clones, with some not included. The sample records some 240,000 clones, over 80% being singletons.

The clonotype originates from a woman aged 40 to 50 who had been exposed to COVID-19. The material sequenced was PBMCs or T cells enriched from blood (not recorded which). V gene TRBV4-1 combines with J gene TRBJ2-7; 8 positions agree with TRBD2. The CDR3 DNA reads as TGCGCCAGCAGCCCCAGCGGGGGTACCTACGAGCAGTACTTC. It translates to CASSPSGGTYEQYF.